This T cell receptor (beta chain) was sequenced in a study of shared clonotypes between healthy human individuals. General observations from the study: Naive subsets, compared against memory subsets, generally had larger estimated richness values. Clonotypes shared by all four donors outscored non-shared clonotypes in generation probability.

This CDR3 region has 15 residues. Trimming took 3 bases from V and 2 from J, leaving 13 bases between them. Germline values: CDR1 SGHAT, CDR2 FQNNGV. Assay: immunoSEQ multiplex PCR; the TCRdb copy retains only in-frame clones and omits some. Of around 580,000 clones listed, about 98% are singletons. As to this clone: The antigen remains unidentified.

It was CD45RO-negative cells, positively selected for CCR7, that made up naive CD8 cells, with terminally differentiated effector memory CD45RA+ cells excluded. Material: naive CD8+ T cells sorted from blood. This receptor was obtained from a man aged 30-40 years in good health. The rearrangement uses TRBV11-2 and TRBJ2-5; no firm D call. The CDR3 nucleotides read TGTGCCAGCAGCTTCGACCCGGCCCCACAAGAGACCCAGTACTTC. Its protein is CASSFDPAPQETQYF.